This TCR beta chain was sequenced for a study of OX40 agonist ivuxolimab in advanced cancers. Background on the study: Mean age approximately 59 years, range about 23 to 80; nearly 85% male.

Trimming removed 4 bases at V and 2 bases at J, with 12 bases between. The germline V gene has CDR1 GTSNPN and CDR2 SVGIG (reference sequence). The CDR3 covers 14 residues. The table came from immunoSEQ multiplex PCR; TCRdb's copy has only in-frame clones and leaves some out. Counted here are roughly 41,000 clones, approximately 90% occurring once; the ten biggest clones make up approximately 12%. Notes on the study in general: Certain nonresponding patients likewise had low normalized T-cell clonal expansion. CD8+ T cells averaged more expanded clones than CD4+. The 0.1-3.0 mg/kg partial responders had among the lowest clonal expansion.

Regarding this clone: The antigen remains unidentified.

Sequenced here: CD4+ or CD8+ T cells sorted from blood, sampled in a trial of the OX40 agonist ivuxolimab. The chain uses TRBV30 and TRBJ1-5; no clear D. This clonotype was sampled from an adult with an advanced solid tumor such as melanoma, head and neck, liver or kidney cancer. The CDR3 sequence: CAWTAQLGNQPQHF. The CDR3 bases are TGTGCCTGGACAGCGCAGCTGGGCAATCAGCCCCAGCATTTT.